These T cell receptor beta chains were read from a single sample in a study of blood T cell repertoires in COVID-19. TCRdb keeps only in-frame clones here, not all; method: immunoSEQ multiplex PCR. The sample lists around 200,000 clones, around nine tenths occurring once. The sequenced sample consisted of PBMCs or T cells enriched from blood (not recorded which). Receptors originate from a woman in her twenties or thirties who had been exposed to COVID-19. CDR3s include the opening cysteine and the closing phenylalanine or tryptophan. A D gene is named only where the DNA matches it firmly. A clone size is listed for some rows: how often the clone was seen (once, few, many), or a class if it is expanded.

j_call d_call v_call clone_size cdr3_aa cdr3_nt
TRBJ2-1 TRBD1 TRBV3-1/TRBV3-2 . CASAGTGVGNEQFF TGTGCCAGCGCCGGGACAGGGGTCGGCAATGAGCAGTTCTTC
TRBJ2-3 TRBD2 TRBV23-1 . CASTSGTSGGAPSCHGSDTQYF TGCGCCAGCACCTCCGGGACTAGCGGGGGGGCCCCCTCTTGCCACGGCTCAGATACGCAGTATTTT
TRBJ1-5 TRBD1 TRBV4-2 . CASSQVDRDNQPQHF TGTGCCAGCAGCCAAGTGGACAGGGACAATCAGCCCCAGCATTTT
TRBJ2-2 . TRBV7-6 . CASRETGELFF TGTGCCAGCAGAGAGACCGGGGAGCTGTTTTTT
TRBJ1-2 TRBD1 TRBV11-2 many CASSLDPRYAGGNYGYTF TGTGCCAGCAGCTTAGATCCCCGATACGCAGGGGGTAACTATGGCTACACCTTC
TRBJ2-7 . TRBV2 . CASSYQTGPYEQYF TGTGCCAGCAGTTACCAGACAGGACCCTACGAGCAGTACTTC
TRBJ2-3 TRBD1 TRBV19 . CASSTWRTGVSSDTQYF TGTGCCAGTAGTACCTGGAGGACAGGGGTTAGTTCAGATACGCAGTATTTT
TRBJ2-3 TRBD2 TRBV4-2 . CASSHLTRLAVGTDTQYF TGTGCCAGCAGCCACCTGACCAGACTAGCGGTAGGGACAGATACGCAGTATTTT
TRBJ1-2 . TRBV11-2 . CASSLVTGSPYGYTF TGTGCCAGCAGCTTAGTGACAGGAAGTCCCTATGGCTACACCTTC
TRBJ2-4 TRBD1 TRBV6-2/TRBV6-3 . CASSKSDRGRTKNIQYF TGTGCCAGCAGTAAGAGTGACAGGGGACGTACCAAAAACATTCAGTACTTC
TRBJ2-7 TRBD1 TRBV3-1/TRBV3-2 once CASSQDGTGIGLSSYEQYF TGTGCCAGCAGCCAAGATGGGACAGGGATAGGATTGAGCTCCTACGAGCAGTACTTC
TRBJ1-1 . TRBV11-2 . CASSLSPGAAREAFF TGTGCCAGCAGCTTAAGTCCAGGGGCAGCGCGAGAAGCTTTCTTT
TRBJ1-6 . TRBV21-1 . CARVTGGSDKSYNSPLHF TGTGCCAGAGTAACTGGGGGGTCCGATAAGTCCTATAATTCACCCCTCCACTTT
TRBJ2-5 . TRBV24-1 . CATSGPFQETQYF TGTGCCACCAGTGGGCCGTTCCAAGAGACCCAGTACTTC
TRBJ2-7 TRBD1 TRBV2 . CASSEVFIPRGQATYEQYF TGTGCCAGCAGTGAGGTGTTCATTCCGCGAGGACAGGCGACCTACGAGCAGTACTTC
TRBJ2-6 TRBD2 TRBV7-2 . CASSVAAGADSGANVLTF TGTGCCAGCAGCGTAGCAGCGGGGGCCGACTCTGGGGCCAACGTCCTGACTTTC
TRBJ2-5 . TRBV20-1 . CSAGPGETQYF TGCAGTGCTGGCCCGGGAGAGACCCAGTACTTC
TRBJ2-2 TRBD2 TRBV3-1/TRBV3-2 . CASSRGLAGGHRVTGELFF TGTGCCAGCAGCCGAGGACTAGCGGGGGGGCATCGTGTCACCGGGGAGCTGTTTTTT
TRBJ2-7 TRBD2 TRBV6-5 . CASSYTSPAGFYEQYF TGTGCCAGCAGTTACACGAGTCCAGCGGGGTTCTACGAGCAGTACTTC
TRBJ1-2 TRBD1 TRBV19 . CASSTDRGPGYTF TGTGCCAGTAGTACCGACAGGGGGCCTGGCTACACCTTC
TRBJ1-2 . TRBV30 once CACLGQWVNYGYTF TGTGCCTGCCTTGGACAGTGGGTTAACTATGGCTACACCTTC
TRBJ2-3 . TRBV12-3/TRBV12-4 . CASSFVQGTQYF TGTGCCAGCAGTTTCGTACAGGGAACGCAGTATTTT
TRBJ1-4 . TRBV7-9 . CASSPQGHSNEKLFF TGTGCCAGCAGCCCCCAGGGTCACTCTAATGAAAAACTGTTTTTT
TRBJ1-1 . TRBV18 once CASSLEGDTEAFF TGTGCCAGCTCACTTGAGGGAGACACTGAAGCTTTCTTT
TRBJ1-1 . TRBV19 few CASTRMGGANTEAFF TGTGCCAGTACCCGTATGGGGGGGGCTAACACTGAAGCTTTCTTT
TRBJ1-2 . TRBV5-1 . CASSLDSNYGYTF TGCGCCAGCAGTCTGGACAGTAACTATGGCTACACCTTC
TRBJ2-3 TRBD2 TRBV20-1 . CSASRTAGGDTQYF TGCAGTGCTAGTAGGACAGCGGGGGGGGATACGCAGTATTTT
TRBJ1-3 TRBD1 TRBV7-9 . CASRTGTGDSGNTIYF TGTGCCAGCAGGACCGGGACAGGGGACTCTGGAAACACCATATATTTT
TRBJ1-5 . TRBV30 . CAWSWGGLNQPQHF TGTGCCTGGAGTTGGGGAGGGCTCAATCAGCCCCAGCATTTT